The 23 T cell receptor beta chains reported below all come from one sample, sequenced in a study of cytomegalovirus exposure and HLA in healthy donors. Primers included in the PCR were 60 Vbeta and 13 Jbeta primers. TCRdb keeps only in-frame clones here, not all; method: immunoSEQ multiplex PCR. The table has just over 150,000 clones, 80% seen once; the top ten hold roughly 6.2%. Sequencing was performed on PBMCs. The origin of the receptors is a male donor in good health and CMV-seropositive.

This chain connects TRBV28 to TRBJ2-5; 9 bases line up with TRBD2. The end of the DNA aligns better with TRBJ2-7, so the J call may be wrong. The CDR3 length is 15 residues. Germline CDR1 and CDR2: MDHEN and SYDVKM. Here the CDR3 DNA reads TGTGCCAGCAGTTATCCGACTAGCGGAGGGAACGAGCAGTACTTC. This sequence encodes CASSYPTSGGNEQYF.

The gene calls are TRBV6-6 and TRBJ1-5; 7 nucleotides match TRBD1. Germline loops: CDR1 MNHNY, CDR2 SVGAGI (reference sequence). V shed 4 bases and J 3 bases; nucleotides not matched to a gene: 3. This CDR3 is built from 14 residues. The CDR3 region is CASSWTGFNQPQHF. For the CDR3, the DNA is TGTGCCAGCAGTTGGACAGGTTTCAATCAGCCCCAGCATTTT.

This clone was counted a few times. J is TRBJ2-7 and V is TRBV19; 10 positions match TRBD2. This CDR3 spans 14 amino acids. Germline CDR1 is LNHDA and CDR2 is SQIVND (reference sequence). Trimming removed 3 bases from V and 3 bases from J; junction bases left unmatched: 2. In DNA form, the CDR3 reads TGTGCCAGTAGTATGCTAGCGGGAGTCTACGAGCAGTACTTC. It codes for CASSMLAGVYEQYF.

In this sample, this clone turned up once. The V call is TRBV7-9, the J call TRBJ2-2; TRBD2 matches 9 bases. CDR1 and CDR2 (germline): SEHNR, FQNEAQ (reference sequence). J gave up 3 bases and V 8 bases, and 13 bases lay outside the gene matches. The CDR3 has 17 amino acids. The CDR3, as DNA: TGTGCCAGCTCCCGAGGTGGTAGCGGGAGTTACACCGGGGAGCTGTTTTTT. It translates to CASSRGGSGSYTGELFF.

This clone was recorded only once. The chain couples TRBV6-6 to TRBJ1-5; the D gene is possibly TRBD1 (6 bases). CDR3 length equals 16 residues. Germline CDR1 is MNHNY and CDR2 is SVGAGI (reference sequence). The V gene lost 4 bases and the J gene lost 5 bases, with 18 bases spanning the gap. In DNA form, the CDR3 reads TGTGCCAGCAGTTGGCACAGGGTAGAGTCTTATCAGCCCCAGCATTTT. Translation: CASSWHRVESYQPQHF.

The V gene is TRBV28, the J gene TRBJ2-5, with D possibly TRBD2 on 6 matching bases. The germline gives CDR1 MDHEN, CDR2 SYDVKM. The ends were cut back, 5 bases at V and 3 bases at J, with 10 bases in the middle. The CDR3 is 13 amino acids. This CDR3 is CASSGLLEETQYF. The CDR3 coding sequence is TGTGCCAGCAGTGGACTACTGGAAGAGACCCAGTACTTC.

This clone appeared once. This CDR3 reads CASSSREGADTQYF. The DNA for the CDR3 is TGCGCCAGCAGCTCCCGGGAGGGCGCAGATACGCAGTATTTT. The chain joins TRBV5-1 to TRBJ2-3; 8 bases line up with TRBD2. V gave up 3 bases and J gave up 4 bases; unmatched junction bases: 4. The CDR3 totals 14 residues. The germline gives CDR1 SGHRS, CDR2 YFSETQ. The variable domain in full, with the rest retrieved from reference TRBV5-1 and TRBJ2-3, is KAGVTQTPRYLIKTRGQQVTLSCSPISGHRSVSWYQQTPGQGLQFLFEYFSETQRNKGNFPGRFSGRQFSNSRSEMNVSTLELGDSALYLCASSSREGADTQYFGPGTRLTVL.

This chain joins TRBV30 and TRBJ1-1; 7 bases are a match to TRBD1. The CDR3 consists of 13 residues. V shed 4 bases, J shed 0 bases, and the junction held 2 bases outside the gene matches. The germline gives CDR1 GTSNPN, CDR2 SVGIG (reference sequence). This chain's CDR3 is CAWTGQMNTEAFF. CDR3 nucleotide sequence: TGTGCCTGGACGGGACAGATGAACACTGAAGCTTTCTTT.

The V gene is TRBV2, the J gene TRBJ2-7; weak D call: TRBD1 (6 bases). The germline V and J ends were trimmed by 1 base and 12 bases, with 19 bases remaining between them. Germline V gene data show CDR1 as SNHLY and CDR2 as FYNNEI. The CDR3 consists of 14 residues. The CDR3 spells CASSEDGFYEGGYF. CDR3 DNA: TGTGCCAGCAGTGAAGATGGCTTCTACGAAGGGGGGTACTTC.

This clone was recorded a few times. V is TRBV5-1 and J is TRBJ2-3; 8 positions agree with TRBD2. This CDR3 is 15 amino acids long. The trim removed 4 bases at V and 2 bases at J, leaving 6 bases unmatched. Germline CDR1 reads SGHRS; CDR2 reads YFSETQ. The CDR3 nucleotides read TGCGCCAGCAGCCCATTGCGGGGGGACACAGATACGCAGTATTTT. Amino acid sequence: CASSPLRGDTDTQYF.

The V gene is TRBV28, the J gene TRBJ1-5, with D hard to call. CDR1 and CDR2 (germline): MDHEN, SYDVKM. The V end lost 6 bases, the J end lost 4 bases, and 13 bases lay between the germline ends. The CDR3 covers 14 residues. CDR3: CASSRPRGNQPQHF. As DNA, the CDR3 is TGTGCCAGCAGCCGCCCCCGGGGAAATCAGCCCCAGCATTTT.

The chain joins TRBV7-3 to TRBJ1-6, with TRBD1 as a possible D gene (5 bases). The germline V gene has CDR1 SGHTA and CDR2 FQGTGA. The CDR3 length is 15 residues. V dropped 4 bases and J dropped 7 bases, with 14 bases sitting between them. The CDR3 spells CASSSLPGVNSPLHF. The CDR3 DNA follows: TGTGCCAGCAGCTCCCTTCCGGGGGTCAATTCACCCCTCCACTTT.

V is TRBV7-3 and J is TRBJ2-7; 14 bases are shared with TRBD2. Germline CDR1 and CDR2: SGHTA and FQGTGA. The CDR3 runs 13 residues. Trimming at V came to 10 bases and at J to 3 bases, leaving 2 bases not matched to a gene. CDR3 in amino acids: CAMGLAGVYEQYF. The DNA for the CDR3 is TGTGCCATGGGACTAGCGGGGGTCTACGAGCAGTACTTC.

The chain recombines TRBV5-6 with TRBJ2-1, with D maybe TRBD2 (7 bases). Trimming removed 5 bases at V and 8 bases at J, with 17 bases between. CDR3 length equals 14 residues. CDR1 SGHDT and CDR2 YYEEEE come from the germline V gene. DNA of the CDR3: TGTGCCAGCAGGGGGGCGCGGCGGGAGCATGAGCAGTTCTTC. Translation gives CASRGARREHEQFF.

The rearrangement uses TRBV30 and TRBJ1-2, with D tentatively TRBD1 (5 bases). The length of the CDR3 is 13 residues. From germline, CDR1 is GTSNPN and CDR2 SVGIG (reference sequence). The germline V and J ends were trimmed by 3 bases and 8 bases, with 16 bases remaining between them. The CDR3 sequence is CAWSRDSLGGYTF. The CDR3 DNA is TGTGCCTGGAGCCGGGACTCCCTAGGGGGCTACACCTTC.

The J gene is TRBJ2-5, the V gene TRBV19; D might be TRBD1 (6 bases). The CDR3 sequence is 13 residues long. V lost 8 bases to trimming and J lost 5 bases, with 15 bases between them. Per the germline V gene, CDR1 is LNHDA and CDR2 is SQIVND (reference sequence). The DNA for the CDR3 is TGTGCCAGTGGTGACTCAAGGGGGGAGACCCAGTACTTC. It yields the protein CASGDSRGETQYF. The full variable domain, completed using reference TRBV19 and TRBJ2-5, is DGGITQSPKYLFRKEGQNVTLSCEQNLNHDAMYWYRQDPGQGLRLIYYSQIVNDFQKGDIAEGYSVSREKKESFPLTVTSAQKNPTAFYLCASGDSRGETQYFGPGTRLLVL.

The chain recombines TRBV9 with TRBJ2-3, with a possible D match to TRBD2 (6 bases). The CDR3 extends over 13 amino acids. Deletions cut 3 bases from V and 8 bases from J, with 13 bases between. CDR1 is SGDLS and CDR2 is YYNGEE in the germline V gene. CDR3 protein: CASSAIAAATQYF. DNA for the CDR3: TGTGCCAGCAGCGCAATAGCGGCCGCTACGCAGTATTTT.

This clone was seen a handful of times. This chain uses TRBV7-3 with TRBJ2-7; perhaps TRBD1 as D (6 bases). The CDR3 covers 15 residues. Germline lookup yields CDR1 SGHTA and CDR2 FQGTGA. The V end was cut by 1 base, the J end by 2 bases, with 12 bases between. The CDR3 protein is CASSLREGTPYEQYF. CDR3 nucleotide sequence: TGTGCCAGCAGCTTAAGAGAGGGGACACCCTACGAGCAGTACTTC. Supplemented by reference TRBV7-3 and TRBJ2-7, the full variable domain reads GAGVSQTPSNKVTEKGKYVELRCDPISGHTALYWYRQSLGQGPEFLIYFQGTGAADDSGLPNDRFFAVRPEGSVSTLKIQRTERGDSAVYLCASSLREGTPYEQYFGPGTRLTVT.

The V and J genes are TRBV10-3 and TRBJ1-5; 9 bases agree with TRBD1. The CDR3 contains 15 residues. Germline V CDR1 and CDR2: ENHRY, SYGVKD. The J segment lost 5 bases and the V segment lost 3 bases, leaving 5 bases of the junction unmatched. The CDR3 reads CAISDDRGFDQPQHF. CDR3 bases: TGTGCCATCAGTGACGACAGGGGGTTTGATCAGCCCCAGCATTTT.

V usage is TRBV27 and J usage is TRBJ2-7; TRBD2 agrees at 9 bases. CDR1 and CDR2 from the germline V gene are MNHEY and SMNVEV (reference sequence). The CDR3 covers 15 residues. The V gene end was trimmed by 6 bases and the J gene end by 1 base; junction bases not matched to a gene: 7. The CDR3 DNA is TGTGCCAGCAGGCCGGGACTAGCAGGGTCCTACGAGCAGTACTTC. Protein: CASRPGLAGSYEQYF.

The table lists this clone with a few counts. The genes are TRBV6-5 and TRBJ1-2, with D maybe TRBD1 (5 bases). The CDR3 has 13 amino acids. Germline CDR1 reads MNHEY; CDR2 reads SVGAGI. V lost 8 bases, J lost 3 bases, and 13 bases lay in between. CDR3 in DNA: TGTGCCAGCGGGGGGGTCGGGGACTATGGCTACACCTTC. As protein: CASGGVGDYGYTF.

About this clone itself: This is likely an artifact of a read error, given a far larger clone one base away. The chain employs TRBV7-8 and TRBJ1-5; D is ambiguous. V gave up 5 bases and J gave up 5 bases, with 10 bases separating them. Germline-derived CDR1 and CDR2 are SGHVS and FQNEAQ. The CDR3 has 13 amino acids. The CDR3 bases are TGTGCCAGCAGCGTTACTAGGGATCAGCCCCAGCATTTT. It yields the protein CASSVTRDQPQHF.

This clone has more than one count but fewer than ten. Additional DNA sequences in this sample encode the identical CDR3. The chain links TRBV7-2 to TRBJ1-1; D unresolved. CDR1 is SGHTA, CDR2 FQGNSA, per germline. V dropped 5 bases and J dropped 4 bases, with 11 bases sitting between them. The CDR3 spans 13 residues. The CDR3 nucleotides read TGTGCCAGCAGCCCCGGGAGGAGCACTGAAGCTTTCTTT. It yields the protein CASSPGRSTEAFF.